This T cell receptor beta chain was recovered during a study of blood T cell repertoires in COVID-19. Study details: COVID-19 samples collected from the United States, Italy and Spain covered acute and convalescent phases. From T cells, B-cell-depleted T cells, or PBMCs came the material, which was cDNA or gDNA.

In the study's own analysis: Estimation of nucleated cell counts relied on the amplification of reference gene primers. Only in-frame clones appear in the TCRdb table, and some are missing; sequencing was by immunoSEQ multiplex PCR. The V and J calls and clone size are taken from that table; D and trimming were inferred from the DNA. Here the sample spans 280,000 or so clones, about 88% being singletons. V was clipped by 6 bases and J by 7 bases, with 15 bases between them. This CDR3 spans 14 amino acids. Germline values: CDR1 SGHTA, CDR2 FQGTGA. The V gene is TRBV7-3, the J gene TRBJ1-4; tentatively, D is TRBD1 (6 bases). The sequencing input was peripheral blood. The clonotype originates from a woman aged 55 to 70 with acute or convalescent COVID-19. In DNA, the CDR3 is TGTGCCAGCAGGATCTGGGACACCCCTGAAAAACTGTTTTTT. It specifies CASRIWDTPEKLFF.